This entry lists 30 T cell receptor beta chains sequenced from one sample in a study of CD8 T cells in Susac syndrome (dated by TCRdb to about 2019). The library was prepared using the immunoSEQ multiplex PCR assay. RNA was extracted with the RNeasy kit and roughly 0.45 to 1 ug was reverse transcribed using random hexamers. The public reads were quality trimmed at Q25 with fastp and then assembled into clones with MiXCR by TCRdb, keeping productive beta chains. Rows with a matching CDR3 protein are joined into one entry that keeps the most common DNA and genes. In all, the sample holds approximately 200,000 distinct CDR3 sequences, and 90% to 95% of those were seen once. Of the sample, about 0.096% falls within the top ten clones. What was sequenced was CD4+ T cells from PBMCs. These receptors were obtained from a human donor with multiple sclerosis.

The V gene is TRBV9, the J gene TRBJ1-1; D not resolved. V was shortened by 4 bases and J by 5 bases, with 18 bases between the two germline ends. Germline V gene sequence: CDR1 SGDLS, CDR2 YYNGEE. This CDR3 has 15 residues. The CDR3 DNA sequence: TGTGCCAGCAGCCCCAACCCGGACCCGGAGACTGAAGCTTTCTTT. Encoded protein: CASSPNPDPETEAFF.

The chain combines TRBV29-1 with TRBJ1-1, with D unresolved. Trimming removed 2 bases from V and 0 bases from J, with 13 bases in between. This CDR3 has 15 amino acids. Germline V CDR1 and CDR2: SQVTM, ANQGSEA. The CDR3: CSVERTHEMNTEAFF. CDR3 nucleotides: TGCAGCGTTGAACGCACCCACGAAATGAACACTGAAGCTTTCTTT.

This clonotype was seen a single time. This rearrangement joins TRBV20-1 to TRBJ2-1, with unresolved D. Germline V gene data show CDR1 as DFQATT and CDR2 as SNEGSKA (reference sequence). V was clipped by 6 bases and J by 6 bases, with 15 bases between them. The CDR3 is 13 residues long. In nucleotides, the CDR3 is TGCAGTGCCCCGACGGGCTGGATCAATGAGCAGTTCTTC. Translated, it gives CSAPTGWINEQFF.

The chain recombines TRBV29-1 with TRBJ2-2; tentative D call: TRBD2 (5 bases). Germline CDR1 is SQVTM and CDR2 is ANQGSEA. Trimming shortened V by 7 bases and J by 1 base, and 10 bases separated the two germline ends. The CDR3 runs 13 residues. The CDR3 loop is CSGQDLNTGELFF. Here the CDR3 DNA reads TGCAGCGGCCAGGACTTGAACACCGGGGAGCTGTTTTTT.

The chain uses TRBV18 and TRBJ2-3; D possibly corresponds to TRBD1 (6 bases). Germline CDR1 and CDR2: KGHSH and LQKENI. Trimming pared 3 bases from V and 3 bases from J, leaving 10 bases between. The length of the CDR3 is 14 residues. The DNA for the CDR3 is TGTGCCAGCTCACCGGGACAAACTACAGATACGCAGTATTTT. Its translation: CASSPGQTTDTQYF.

The J gene is TRBJ1-2, the V gene TRBV18; 11 bases are shared with TRBD1. Germline-derived CDR1 and CDR2 are KGHSH and LQKENI. V trimming: 3 bases; J trimming: 8 bases; junction bases outside the gene matches: 14. CDR3 size: 17 residues. CDR3 DNA: TGTGCCAGCTCACCCGGGACAGGGGGGCCGCGGGCGCGGGGCTACACCTTC. This codes for CASSPGTGGPRARGYTF.

The chain couples TRBV20-1 to TRBJ2-7; 14 positions agree with TRBD2. The CDR3 totals 15 residues. Germline-derived CDR1 and CDR2 are DFQATT and SNEGSKA (reference sequence). The V and J ends lost 5 bases and 5 bases, in that order; junction bases with no gene match: 8. The CDR3 bases are TGCAGTGCTTCGGGGACTAGCGGGAGAACCCACGAGCAGTACTTC. It yields the protein CSASGTSGRTHEQYF.

The chain has TRBV5-1 and TRBJ2-1; possibly TRBD1 for D (6 bases). V gave up 3 bases and J gave up 5 bases, with 9 bases separating them. CDR1 and CDR2 from the germline V gene are SGHRS and YFSETQ. The CDR3 runs 13 residues. DNA for the CDR3: TGCGCCAGCAGCTGGACAGTTAACAATGAGCAGTTCTTC. Residues: CASSWTVNNEQFF.

This chain links TRBV9 with TRBJ2-5; no firm D call. The CDR3 is made up of 14 amino acids. The V end was cut by 0 bases, the J end by 1 base, with 7 bases between. Germline CDR1 is SGDLS and CDR2 is YYNGEE. CDR3 protein: CASSVGPLQETQYF. In DNA, the CDR3 is TGTGCCAGCAGCGTAGGGCCCCTCCAAGAGACCCAGTACTTC.

The chain links TRBV20-1 to TRBJ2-1, with TRBD1 identical over 7 bases. The trim removed 5 bases at V and 10 bases at J, leaving 8 bases unmatched. The germline V gene has CDR1 DFQATT and CDR2 SNEGSKA (reference sequence). The CDR3 totals 12 residues. DNA for the CDR3: TGCAGTGCTCATGAAGACAGGGAAGAGCAGTTCTTC. Its protein is CSAHEDREEQFF.

This clonotype is a singleton in its sample. V is TRBV20-1 and J is TRBJ2-7; D not resolved. The V end lost 1 base, the J end lost 2 bases, and 15 bases lay between the germline ends. Germline V CDR1 and CDR2: DFQATT, SNEGSKA (reference sequence). There are 15 residues in the CDR3. This chain's CDR3 is CSARVVSGATYEQYF. In nucleotides, the CDR3 is TGCAGTGCTAGAGTCGTGTCAGGTGCCACCTACGAGCAGTACTTC.

The J gene is TRBJ2-4, the V gene TRBV30, with unresolved D. Looked up from germline, CDR1 is GTSNPN and CDR2 is SVGIG (reference sequence). V was pared by 0 bases and J by 8 bases, with 5 bases between. The CDR3 spans 11 residues. The CDR3: CAWSVSDIQYF. The CDR3 nucleotides are TGTGCCTGGAGTGTTAGTGACATTCAGTACTTC.

The chain employs TRBV12-3 or TRBV12-4 and TRBJ2-3; D may be TRBD2 (6 bases). V shed 6 bases and J shed 2 bases, with 15 bases lying between them. This CDR3 region has 15 residues. In nucleotides, the CDR3 is TGTGCCAGCAGCCCGGGACTTCGGTTCACAGATACGCAGTATTTT. This gives the protein CASSPGLRFTDTQYF.

V is TRBV20-1 and J is TRBJ2-5; TRBD2 matches 7 bases. The CDR3 sequence is 14 residues long. The V gene's germline CDR1 is DFQATT and CDR2 SNEGSKA (reference sequence). Trimming took 4 bases from V and 3 from J; bases not matched to a gene: 8. The CDR3 here is CSAISPGGKETQYF. CDR3 nucleotide sequence: TGCAGTGCTATTAGTCCCGGGGGGAAAGAGACCCAGTACTTC.

The rearrangement uses TRBV4-1 and TRBJ1-1, with no clear D. V was cut by 9 bases and J by 3 bases, with 8 bases left in between. Germline values: CDR1 MGHRA, CDR2 YSYEKL. The length of the CDR3 is 11 residues. The CDR3: CASYGDTEAFF. CDR3 sequence (DNA): TGCGCCAGTTACGGGGACACTGAAGCTTTCTTT.

This chain uses TRBV24-1 with TRBJ2-5; 7 nucleotides align to TRBD2. Germline values: CDR1 KGHDR, CDR2 SFDVKD. After removal of 4 bases from V and 3 bases from J, the junction contained 4 bases not matched to a gene. The CDR3 length is 14 residues. The chain's CDR3 is CATSDPGTKETQYF. CDR3 DNA sequence: TGTGCCACCAGTGACCCTGGGACTAAAGAGACCCAGTACTTC.

The CDR3 coding sequence is TGTGCCAGCAGCTTAGAACCGCTCGGCAGCGAGCAGTACTTC. It is translated as CASSLEPLGSEQYF. This chain links TRBV7-8 with TRBJ2-7; D call uncertain. The CDR3 runs to 14 residues. Germline V gene data show CDR1 as SGHVS and CDR2 as FQNEAQ. The V gene lost 1 base and the J gene lost 6 bases, with 13 bases spanning the gap.

This chain uses TRBV7-2 with TRBJ1-5, with TRBD1 as a possible D gene (5 bases). There are 14 residues in the CDR3. The V end lost 7 bases, the J end lost 5 bases, and 15 bases lay between the germline ends. Germline lookup yields CDR1 SGHTA and CDR2 FQGNSA. CDR3: CASNRRAHDQPQHF. The CDR3 region has the DNA TGTGCCAGCAACAGGAGGGCCCACGATCAGCCCCAGCATTTT.

The rearrangement joins TRBV2 to TRBJ2-5, with TRBD2 as a possible D gene (6 bases). CDR1 is SNHLY and CDR2 is FYNNEI in the germline V gene. There are 11 residues in the CDR3. Trimming stripped 7 bases from V and 4 bases from J, with 7 bases between. CDR3 sequence (DNA): TGTGCCAGCAAGGGAGGAGAGACCCAGTACTTC. Translating it yields CASKGGETQYF.

The chain links TRBV9 to TRBJ2-1; D call uncertain. Germline-derived CDR1 and CDR2 are SGDLS and YYNGEE. V lost 3 bases and J 8 bases, leaving 12 bases between the germline ends. The CDR3 is made up of 13 amino acids. DNA of the CDR3: TGTGCCAGCAGCGCCGGATTTGCCCATGAGCAGTTCTTC. Protein: CASSAGFAHEQFF.

The V call is TRBV12-3 or TRBV12-4, the J call TRBJ1-3, with D tentatively TRBD1 (6 bases). This CDR3 region has 14 residues. Trimming stripped 3 bases from V and 4 bases from J, with 10 bases between. CDR3 sequence (DNA): TGTGCCAGCAGTTTCGGACAGCCAGGAAACACCATATATTTT. It encodes CASSFGQPGNTIYF.

This chain links TRBV7-3 with TRBJ2-1; perhaps TRBD2 as D (6 bases). Trimming shortened V by 1 base and J by 9 bases, and 16 bases separated the two germline ends. The CDR3 covers 15 residues. From germline, CDR1 is SGHTA and CDR2 FQGTGA. The chain's CDR3 is CASSLMGTSSSEQFF. The CDR3 DNA reads as TGTGCCAGCAGCTTAATGGGAACTAGCTCAAGTGAGCAGTTCTTC.

The chain combines TRBV30 with TRBJ2-1; D is ambiguous. Deletions cut 7 bases from V and 4 bases from J, with 17 bases between. Germline V CDR1 and CDR2: GTSNPN, SVGIG (reference sequence). The CDR3 sequence is 14 residues long. CDR3: CASFPTSVYNEQFF. Here the CDR3 DNA reads TGTGCCTCCTTCCCAACCTCGGTATACAATGAGCAGTTCTTC.

The chain recombines TRBV20-1 with TRBJ1-4; D not certain. The V and J ends lost 0 bases and 8 bases respectively, with 7 bases between them. This CDR3 spans 12 amino acids. The V gene's germline CDR1 is DFQATT and CDR2 SNEGSKA (reference sequence). DNA for the CDR3: TGCAGTGCTAGAGAGGGCCTCGAAAAACTGTTTTTT. Translation gives CSAREGLEKLFF.

The chain is built from TRBV24-1 and TRBJ2-3; TRBD2 is a possible D gene (6 bases). V dropped 1 base and J dropped 6 bases, with 7 bases sitting between them. This CDR3 comprises 13 residues. Germline CDR1 reads KGHDR; CDR2 reads SFDVKD. The CDR3 protein is CATSDFAGDTQYF. The CDR3 DNA reads TGTGCCACCAGTGATTTCGCGGGGGATACGCAGTATTTT.

V gene TRBV20-1 combines with J gene TRBJ2-7; TRBD1 agrees at 9 bases. The germline V gene encodes CDR1 DFQATT and CDR2 SNEGSKA (reference sequence). The ends lost 6 bases at V and 5 bases at J; junction bases unmatched: 11. The CDR3 loop spans 14 amino acids. The CDR3 sequence is CSAVPGTGYDEQYF. DNA for the CDR3: TGCAGTGCGGTACCCGGGACAGGGTACGACGAGCAGTACTTC.

This chain uses TRBV29-1 with TRBJ2-3; 8 bases fit TRBD1. The CDR3 is 16 residues long. The V gene's germline CDR1 is SQVTM and CDR2 ANQGSEA. V shed 1 base and J 3 bases; nucleotides not matched to a gene: 9. The CDR3 region is CSVEGGTGVGTDTQYF. The CDR3, as DNA: TGCAGCGTTGAAGGGGGGACAGGTGTCGGGACAGATACGCAGTATTTT.

CDR3 region: CSSSGTPTDTQYF. In DNA, the CDR3 is TGCAGTTCCTCAGGAACCCCCACAGATACGCAGTATTTT. The V and J genes are TRBV20-1 and TRBJ2-3; D is uncertain. The V end lost 8 bases, the J end lost 2 bases, and 14 bases lay between the germline ends. The CDR3 is made up of 13 amino acids. Per germline, CDR1 DFQATT and CDR2 SNEGSKA (reference sequence).

This clonotype was picked up one time. The chain combines TRBV7-2 with TRBJ1-4; D perhaps matches TRBD1 (6 bases). The CDR3 totals 12 residues. Germline V gives CDR1 SGHTA, CDR2 FQGNSA. V was shortened by 2 bases and J by 10 bases, with 8 bases between the two germline ends. The CDR3 DNA is TGTGCCAGCAGCTTACCAGGGGTAAAACTGTTTTTT. This encodes CASSLPGVKLFF.

The chain combines TRBV7-9 with TRBJ2-3; 9 bases agree with TRBD2. The ends lost 5 bases at V and 5 bases at J; junction bases unmatched: 11. The CDR3 loop spans 16 amino acids. Germline V CDR1 and CDR2: SEHNR, FQNEAQ (reference sequence). CDR3 in amino acids: CASSRRVTSGEDTQYF. The CDR3, as DNA: TGTGCCAGCAGCCGACGGGTGACTAGCGGAGAAGATACGCAGTATTTT.